This entry features one T cell receptor beta chain sequence. This entry is derived from a study of T cells after posttransplantation cyclophosphamide. Profiling relied on immunoSEQ multiplex PCR, and the TCRdb table lists in-frame clones only, not all of them. Here the sample spans approximately 6,600 clones, roughly 98% being singletons. The related graft donor's blood sample was taken on the day of bone marrow donation. What was sequenced was memory CD4+ T cells sorted from PBMCs. The clonotype was recovered from a man in his forties in good health, CMV-negative, and a related stem cell transplant donor.

The CDR3 DNA reads as TGTGCCAGCAGCATCGGACAGGGGAGAGAGACCCAGTACTTC. It encodes CASSIGQGRETQYF. The chain carries TRBV7-2 and TRBJ2-5; 9 bases agree with TRBD1. This CDR3 is built from 14 residues. CDR1 is SGHTA, CDR2 FQGNSA, per germline. Losses at the gene ends were 5 bases for V and 4 bases for J; bases not matched to a gene: 5. Drawing the rest from reference TRBV7-2 and TRBJ2-5, the complete variable domain is GAGVSQSPSNKVTEKGKDVELRCDPISGHTALYWYRQSLGQGLEFLIYFQGNSAPDKSGLPSDRFSAERTGGSVSTLTIQRTQQEDSAVYLCASSIGQGRETQYFGPGTRLLVL.